This TCR beta chain was captured by sequencing in a study of blood T cell repertoires in COVID-19. Study background: The origin of the acute and convalescent COVID-19 samples was the United States, Italy and Spain.

The repertoire was sequenced with immunoSEQ multiplex PCR; TCRdb's copy has only in-frame clones and lacks some. Among hundreds of thousands of clones, about nine tenths were seen once, and the ten largest hold about 6%. Seattle patients were enrolled while actively infected and followed longitudinally. This CDR3 is built from 15 residues. Trimming cost V 1 base and J 5 bases, with 16 bases left between them. The germline V gene has CDR1 GTSNPN and CDR2 SVGIG (reference sequence). The chain recombines TRBV30 with TRBJ2-3; D perhaps matches TRBD2 (6 bases). The sequenced material came from peripheral blood. The sequence came from a woman aged 45-59 years with COVID-19, enrolled during active disease. The CDR3 DNA reads as TGTGCCTGGAGTGGGGGGGAGCCCGGCGGAGATACGCAGTATTTT. Protein sequence: CAWSGGEPGGDTQYF.